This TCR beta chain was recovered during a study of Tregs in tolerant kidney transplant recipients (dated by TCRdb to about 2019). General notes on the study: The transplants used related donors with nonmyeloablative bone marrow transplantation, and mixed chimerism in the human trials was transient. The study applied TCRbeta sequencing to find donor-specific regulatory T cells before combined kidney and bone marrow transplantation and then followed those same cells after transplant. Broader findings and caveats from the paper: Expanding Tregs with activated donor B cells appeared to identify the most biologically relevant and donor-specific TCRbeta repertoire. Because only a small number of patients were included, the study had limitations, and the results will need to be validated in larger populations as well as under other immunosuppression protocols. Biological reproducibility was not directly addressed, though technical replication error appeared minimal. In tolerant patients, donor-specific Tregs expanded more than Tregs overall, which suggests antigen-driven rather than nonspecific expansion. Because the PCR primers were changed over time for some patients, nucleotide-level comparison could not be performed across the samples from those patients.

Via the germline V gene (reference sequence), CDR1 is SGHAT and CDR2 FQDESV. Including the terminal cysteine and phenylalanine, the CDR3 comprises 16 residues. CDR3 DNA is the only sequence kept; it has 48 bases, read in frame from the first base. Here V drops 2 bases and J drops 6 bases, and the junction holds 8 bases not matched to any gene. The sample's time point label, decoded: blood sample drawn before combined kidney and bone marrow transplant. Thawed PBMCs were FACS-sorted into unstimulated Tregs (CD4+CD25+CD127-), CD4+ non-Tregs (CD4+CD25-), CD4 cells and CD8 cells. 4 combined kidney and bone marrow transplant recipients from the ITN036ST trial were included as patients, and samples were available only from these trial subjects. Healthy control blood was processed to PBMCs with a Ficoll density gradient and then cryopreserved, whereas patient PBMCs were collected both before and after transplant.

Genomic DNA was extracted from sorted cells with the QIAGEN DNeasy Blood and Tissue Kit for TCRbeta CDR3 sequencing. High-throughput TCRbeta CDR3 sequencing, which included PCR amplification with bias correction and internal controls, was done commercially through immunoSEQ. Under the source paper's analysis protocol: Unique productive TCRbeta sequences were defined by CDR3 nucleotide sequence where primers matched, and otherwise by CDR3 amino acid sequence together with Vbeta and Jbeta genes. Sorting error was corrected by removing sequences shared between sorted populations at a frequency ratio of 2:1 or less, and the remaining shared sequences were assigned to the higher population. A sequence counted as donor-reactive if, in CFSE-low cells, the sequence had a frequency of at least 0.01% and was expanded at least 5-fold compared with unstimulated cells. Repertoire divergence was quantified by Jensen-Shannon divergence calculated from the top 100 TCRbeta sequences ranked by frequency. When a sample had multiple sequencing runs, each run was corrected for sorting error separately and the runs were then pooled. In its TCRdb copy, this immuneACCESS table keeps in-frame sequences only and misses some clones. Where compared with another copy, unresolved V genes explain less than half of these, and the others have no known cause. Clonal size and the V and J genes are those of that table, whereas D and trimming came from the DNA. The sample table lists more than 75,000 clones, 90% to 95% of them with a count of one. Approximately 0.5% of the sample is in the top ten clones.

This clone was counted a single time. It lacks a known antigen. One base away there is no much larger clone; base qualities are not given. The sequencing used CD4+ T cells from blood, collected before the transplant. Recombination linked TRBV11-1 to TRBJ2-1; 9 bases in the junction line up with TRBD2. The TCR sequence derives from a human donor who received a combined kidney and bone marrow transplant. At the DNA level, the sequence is TGTGCCAGCAGCTTATGGGGCGGGAGGGCCGGCAATGAGCAGTTCTTC. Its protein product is CASSLWGGRAGNEQFF.